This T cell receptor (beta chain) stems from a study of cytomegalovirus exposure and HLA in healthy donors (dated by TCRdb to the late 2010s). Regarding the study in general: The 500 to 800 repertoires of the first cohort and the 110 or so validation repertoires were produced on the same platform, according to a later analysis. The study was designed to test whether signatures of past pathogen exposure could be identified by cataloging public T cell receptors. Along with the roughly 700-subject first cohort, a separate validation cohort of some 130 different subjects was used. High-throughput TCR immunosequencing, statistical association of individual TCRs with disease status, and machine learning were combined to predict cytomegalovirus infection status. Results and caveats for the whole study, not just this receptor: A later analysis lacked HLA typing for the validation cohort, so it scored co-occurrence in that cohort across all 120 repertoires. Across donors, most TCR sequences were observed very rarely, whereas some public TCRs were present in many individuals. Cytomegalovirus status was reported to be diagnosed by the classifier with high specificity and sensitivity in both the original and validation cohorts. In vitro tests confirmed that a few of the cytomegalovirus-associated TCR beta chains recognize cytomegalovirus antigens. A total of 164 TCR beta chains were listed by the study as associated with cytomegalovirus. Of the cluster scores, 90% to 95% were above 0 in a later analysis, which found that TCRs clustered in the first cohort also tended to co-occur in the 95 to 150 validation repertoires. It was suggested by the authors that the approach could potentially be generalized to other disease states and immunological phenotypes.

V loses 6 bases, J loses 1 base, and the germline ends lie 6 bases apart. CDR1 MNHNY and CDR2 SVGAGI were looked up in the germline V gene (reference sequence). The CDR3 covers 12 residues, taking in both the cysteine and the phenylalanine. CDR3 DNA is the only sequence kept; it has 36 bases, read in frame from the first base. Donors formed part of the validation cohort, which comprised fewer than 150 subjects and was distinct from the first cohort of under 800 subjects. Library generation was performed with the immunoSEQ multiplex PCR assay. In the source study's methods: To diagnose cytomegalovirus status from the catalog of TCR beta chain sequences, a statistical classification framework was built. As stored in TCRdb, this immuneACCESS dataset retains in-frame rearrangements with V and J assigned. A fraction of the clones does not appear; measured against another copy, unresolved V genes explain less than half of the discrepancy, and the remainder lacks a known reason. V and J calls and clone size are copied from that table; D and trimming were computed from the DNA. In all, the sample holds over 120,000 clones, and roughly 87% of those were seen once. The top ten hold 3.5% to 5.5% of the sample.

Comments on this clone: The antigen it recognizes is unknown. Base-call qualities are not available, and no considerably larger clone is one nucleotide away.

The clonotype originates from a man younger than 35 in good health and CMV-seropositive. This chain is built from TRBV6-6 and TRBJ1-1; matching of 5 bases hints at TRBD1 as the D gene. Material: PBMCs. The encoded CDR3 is CASRRGNTEAFF. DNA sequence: TGTGCCAGCAGAAGGGGGAACACTGAAGCTTTCTTT.